Following are 11 T cell receptor beta chains from one sample sequenced in a study of blood T cells in healthy people across ages. Then a second PCR, running roughly 6 to 12 cycles, was carried out with a sample-barcoded 5' primer and a J-beta primer mix. In TCRdb, the 5' RACE reads were re-called with MiXCR into one record per CDR3 protein. The table includes 600,000 or so distinct CDR3 sequences, approximately 21% detected once. Material for sequencing was blood. These receptors originate from a man between 65 and 85 years old in good health.

The rearrangement joins TRBV13 to TRBJ2-1, with TRBD2 matching 9 bases. Trimming at V came to 3 bases and at J to 6 bases, leaving 6 bases not matched to a gene. Germline CDR1 reads PRHDT; CDR2 reads FYEKMQ (reference sequence). The CDR3 covers 15 residues. In nucleotides, the CDR3 is TGTGCCAGCAGCTTTTCCAGCGGGAGGATCAATGAGCAGTTCTTC. Encoded protein: CASSFSSGRINEQFF.

This clonotype was counted only a few times. The chain combines TRBV7-9 with TRBJ2-7; the D is unclear. The germline V gene has CDR1 SEHNR and CDR2 FQNEAQ (reference sequence). This CDR3 region has 12 residues. V gave up 5 bases and J gave up 6 bases, with 11 bases separating them. CDR3 nucleotide sequence: TGTGCCAGCAGCACACAGCCCAGCGAGCAGTACTTC. Protein: CASSTQPSEQYF.

The chain combines TRBV6-1 with TRBJ2-1, with 8 nucleotides matching TRBD2. The junction had 7 bases not matched to a gene; V was cut back by 6 bases and J by 0 bases. The CDR3 has 16 residues. CDR1 is MNHNS, CDR2 SASEGT, per germline. The DNA for the CDR3 is TGTGCCAGCAGACCTAGCGGGTCGGGCTCCTACAATGAGCAGTTCTTC. It is translated as CASRPSGSGSYNEQFF.

J is TRBJ2-3 and V is TRBV10-2, with TRBD2 matching 7 bases. The CDR3 sequence is 15 residues long. The V and J ends lost 4 bases and 4 bases, in that order; junction bases with no gene match: 8. Germline-derived CDR1 and CDR2 are WSHSY and SAAADI. In nucleotides, the CDR3 is TGCGCCAGCAGTGGGGGTGGAGGGAGGGCAGATACGCAGTATTTT. Protein sequence: CASSGGGGRADTQYF.

This clonotype has at least ten counts. The CDR3: CSGSGSGIDTQYF. The CDR3 nucleotides read TGCAGCGGCAGCGGGAGCGGAATAGATACGCAGTATTTT. J is TRBJ2-3 and V is TRBV29-1; 8 bases agree with TRBD2. V trimming: 7 bases; J trimming: 5 bases; junction bases outside the gene matches: 8. Per the germline V gene, CDR1 is SQVTM and CDR2 is ANQGSEA. This CDR3 region has 13 residues.

In the case of this clonotype: The junction does not match germline at one end; this may be a read error. This chain links TRBV12-3 or TRBV12-4 with TRBJ2-3; 14 bases line up with TRBD2. The CDR3 extends over 18 amino acids. For the CDR3, the DNA is TGTGCCAGCAGTCACGGGACTAGCGGGAGACCTAGCGCAGATGCGCAGTATTTT. Protein sequence: CASSHGTSGRPSADAQYF.

This clonotype was seen only a few times. This chain joins TRBV4-1 and TRBJ2-5; tentative D call: TRBD2 (6 bases). Germline CDR1 MGHRA, CDR2 YSYEKL. The ends were cut back, 4 bases at V and 5 bases at J, with 14 bases in the middle. The CDR3 consists of 14 residues. For the CDR3, the DNA is TGCGCCAGCAGCCTTCCCGGAGGGTGGGAGACCCAGTACTTC. Encoded protein: CASSLPGGWETQYF.

The J gene is TRBJ2-5, the V gene TRBV15, with a tentative D call TRBD2 (5 bases). V shed 3 bases and J shed 3 bases, with 11 bases lying between them. The CDR3 totals 14 residues. Germline V lookup: CDR1 LNHNV, CDR2 YYDKDF (reference sequence). The CDR3 nucleotides read TGTGCCACCAGCAGGGAGGCGACCAAAGAGACCCAGTACTTC. Translating it yields CATSREATKETQYF.

The rearrangement links TRBV20-1 to TRBJ2-5; 9 bases fit TRBD2. The closer fit of TRBJ2-1 to the DNA end suggests the J call may be wrong. This CDR3 spans 14 amino acids. In germline, CDR1 is DFQATT, CDR2 SNEGSKA (reference sequence). The CDR3 reads CSARSVAGDGEQFF. The CDR3 region has the DNA TGCAGTGCTAGATCGGTAGCGGGAGATGGTGAGCAGTTCTTC.

This clonotype was recorded a few times. The gene calls are TRBV12-3 or TRBV12-4 and TRBJ2-3; 7 bases agree with TRBD1. Trimming removed 6 bases from V and 3 bases from J; junction bases left unmatched: 9. The CDR3 has 15 amino acids. This CDR3 is CASSTGQANTDTQYF. CDR3 nucleotide sequence: TGTGCCAGCAGCACCGGACAGGCAAATACAGATACGCAGTATTTT.

This clonotype has ten or more counts. The genes are TRBV12-3 or TRBV12-4 and TRBJ2-1; D ambiguous. V was pared by 5 bases and J by 4 bases, with 12 bases between. The CDR3 contains 14 residues. CDR3 region: CASSPRAVYNEQFF. For the CDR3, the DNA is TGTGCCAGCAGTCCCCGGGCAGTGTACAATGAGCAGTTCTTC.